These 20 T cell receptor beta chains were sequenced from one sample in a study of cytomegalovirus exposure and HLA in healthy donors. PCR primers comprised 60 Vbeta and 13 Jbeta primers. TCRdb's table, derived via immunoSEQ multiplex PCR, lists solely in-frame clones and lacks some. The sample lists 110,000 to 150,000 clones, 72% seen once, with over 2% in the top ten. The sample comprised PBMCs. The origin of the receptors is a man aged 35-49 years in good health and CMV-seronegative.

In its sample, this clone was seen a few times. The chain carries TRBV4-1 and TRBJ1-1; the D is unclear. Germline-derived CDR1 and CDR2 are MGHRA and YSYEKL. V lost 7 bases and J lost 2, with 8 bases in between. CDR3 length equals 12 residues. The CDR3 nucleotides are TGCGCCAGCAAGGAGGGCAACACTGAAGCTTTCTTT. Translated: CASKEGNTEAFF.

The chain joins TRBV6-1 to TRBJ1-2; no clear D gene. The CDR3 contains 15 residues. CDR1 and CDR2 from the germline V gene are MNHNS and SASEGT. V shed 1 base and J shed 8 bases, with 17 bases lying between them. The CDR3 DNA is TGTGCCAGCAGTGAAGAGCGGGCCGCCACTATCGGCTACACCTTC. It translates to CASSEERAATIGYTF.

The chain links TRBV6-1 to TRBJ2-6; D is ambiguous. V lost 7 bases and J 1 base, leaving 8 bases between the germline ends. The CDR3 runs 14 residues. Germline lookup yields CDR1 MNHNS and CDR2 SASEGT. The CDR3 DNA sequence: TGTGCCAGCACAGTCCCGTCTGGGGCCAACGTCCTGACTTTC. Amino acid sequence: CASTVPSGANVLTF.

This sequence joins TRBV7-2 and TRBJ1-1; weak D call: TRBD1 (5 bases). The CDR3 has 14 residues. Looked up from germline, CDR1 is SGHTA and CDR2 is FQGNSA. Trimming cost V 2 bases and J 4 bases, with 11 bases left between them. CDR3 sequence (DNA): TGTGCCAGCAGCTTAAGTAGGGGTGGCACTGAAGCTTTCTTT. The encoded protein is CASSLSRGGTEAFF.

The chain uses TRBV7-3 and TRBJ2-3; 8 bases fit TRBD2. Germline V lookup: CDR1 SGHTA, CDR2 FQGTGA. Germline trimming cut 0 bases from V and 4 bases from J; bases unmatched to any gene: 6. This CDR3 spans 16 amino acids. The CDR3: CASSLTATGGADTQYF. The CDR3 DNA reads TGTGCCAGCAGCTTAACGGCTACCGGGGGGGCAGATACGCAGTATTTT.

This sequence joins TRBV5-4 and TRBJ2-2, with D uncertain. Germline values: CDR1 SGHNT, CDR2 YYREEE (reference sequence). The CDR3 covers 13 residues. V lost 4 bases and J lost 3, with 7 bases in between. The CDR3, as DNA: TGTGCCAGCAGCCACCCGGACACCGGGGAGCTGTTTTTT. Amino acids: CASSHPDTGELFF.

This rearrangement joins TRBV9 to TRBJ2-7; TRBD1 agrees at 7 bases. The trim removed 2 bases at V and 1 base at J, leaving 9 bases unmatched. CDR1 and CDR2 (germline): SGDLS, YYNGEE. The CDR3 has 16 residues. CDR3 protein: CASSVRDRVESYEQYF. The CDR3 DNA reads as TGTGCCAGCAGCGTGCGAGACAGGGTGGAATCCTACGAGCAGTACTTC.

The chain combines TRBV18 with TRBJ1-1; TRBD1 is a possible D gene (5 bases). Trimming cost V 6 bases and J 7 bases, with 12 bases left between them. The CDR3 extends over 12 amino acids. Germline V gives CDR1 KGHSH, CDR2 LQKENI. The CDR3 is CASSPRTNEAFF. CDR3 DNA sequence: TGTGCCAGCTCCCCCCGGACAAATGAAGCTTTCTTT.

The chain uses TRBV11-2 and TRBJ2-7; maybe TRBD2 (6 bases). The ends were cut back, 6 bases at V and 5 bases at J, with 26 bases in the middle. This CDR3 is 17 amino acids long. Germline V gives CDR1 SGHAT, CDR2 FQNNGV. Here the CDR3 reads CASREEFGREGRDEQYF. The CDR3 DNA reads TGTGCCAGCAGGGAAGAGTTTGGGCGGGAAGGTAGGGACGAGCAGTACTTC.

The chain carries TRBV29-1 and TRBJ1-1, with 9 nucleotides matching TRBD1. CDR1 and CDR2 (germline): SQVTM, ANQGSEA. This CDR3 spans 14 amino acids. The V and J ends lost 4 bases and 0 bases, in that order; junction bases with no gene match: 3. The chain's CDR3 is CSVGDRGLNTEAFF. CDR3 bases: TGCAGCGTTGGAGACAGGGGGTTGAACACTGAAGCTTTCTTT.

Comment on this clone: A junction end diverges from the germline sequence, so it may reflect a read error. V gene TRBV19 combines with J gene TRBJ1-2; maybe TRBD1 (6 bases). Germline-derived CDR1 and CDR2 are LNHDA and SQIVND (reference sequence). The length of the CDR3 is 14 residues. Here the CDR3 reads CATSLGQSNYGYPF. CDR3 nucleotides: TGTGCCACCAGCTTGGGACAAAGTAACTATGGCTACCCCTTC.

V usage is TRBV27 and J usage is TRBJ1-2; weak D call: TRBD1 (6 bases). Trimming left V 6 bases short and J 4 bases short, with 15 bases between. This CDR3 spans 14 amino acids. CDR1 and CDR2 (germline): MNHEY, SMNVEV (reference sequence). The DNA of the CDR3 is TGTGCCAGCAGCATGACTGGACAGTTCTATGGCTACACCTTC. Translated, it gives CASSMTGQFYGYTF.

The chain carries TRBV7-9 and TRBJ2-7; 12 bases line up with TRBD1. The CDR3 is 16 residues long. From germline, CDR1 is SEHNR and CDR2 FQNEAQ (reference sequence). Trimming took 4 bases from V and 2 from J; bases not matched to a gene: 6. The CDR3 DNA is TGTGCCAGCAGCTCGGGACAGGGGGCGGCCACCTACGAGCAGTACTTC. Its translation: CASSSGQGAATYEQYF.

The chain combines TRBV5-6 with TRBJ1-2; 7 nucleotides match TRBD1. This CDR3 region has 15 residues. Trimming at V came to 3 bases and at J to 2 bases, leaving 7 bases not matched to a gene. The germline gives CDR1 SGHDT, CDR2 YYEEEE. CDR3 protein: CASSSPKQGNYGYTF. CDR3 in DNA: TGTGCCAGCAGCTCCCCAAAACAGGGGAACTATGGCTACACCTTC.

The rearrangement joins TRBV2 to TRBJ2-1; maybe TRBD2 (6 bases). V lost 6 bases to trimming and J lost 10 bases, with 19 bases between them. Germline V gene lookup returns CDR1 SNHLY and CDR2 FYNNEI. CDR3 length: 14 amino acids. The CDR3 DNA reads TGTGCCAGCAGAGGACTTCCCGGGGGTGAGGAGCAGTTCTTC. Protein sequence: CASRGLPGGEEQFF.

This CDR3 is CASSLSGGRTDTQYF. The CDR3 DNA follows: TGCGCCAGCAGCTTGTCGGGCGGGAGGACAGATACGCAGTATTTT. This chain connects TRBV5-1 to TRBJ2-3; 8 positions match TRBD2. Germline V lookup: CDR1 SGHRS, CDR2 YFSETQ. There are 15 residues in the CDR3. The J segment lost 3 bases and the V segment lost 1 base, leaving 4 bases of the junction unmatched.

V and J are TRBV28 and TRBJ2-5; 8 bases map to TRBD2. Unmatched junction bases numbered 10, after V lost 6 bases and J lost 4 bases. Germline values: CDR1 MDHEN, CDR2 SYDVKM. The CDR3 is 15 residues long. The CDR3 spells CASRRPRTSRETQYF. In DNA form, the CDR3 reads TGTGCCAGCAGACGACCTCGGACTAGCCGAGAGACCCAGTACTTC.

The J gene is TRBJ2-7, the V gene TRBV6-5; TRBD2 matches 10 bases. CDR1 and CDR2 (germline): MNHEY, SVGAGI. Losses at the gene ends were 7 bases for V and 7 bases for J; bases not matched to a gene: 7. The CDR3 loop spans 13 amino acids. The CDR3 DNA reads as TGTGCCAGCAAGCGGGAGGGGGCGAGGGAGCAGTACTTC. This encodes CASKREGAREQYF.

V gene TRBV13 combines with J gene TRBJ2-7; D is uncertain. The V end lost 2 bases, the J end lost 0 bases, and 5 bases lay between the germline ends. The CDR3 is 13 amino acids. Per germline, CDR1 PRHDT and CDR2 FYEKMQ (reference sequence). The CDR3 nucleotides read TGTGCCAGCAGCTTACCGGGCTCCTACGAGCAGTACTTC. Residues: CASSLPGSYEQYF.

About this clone: Relative to the germline gene, one junction end is altered; a read error may explain this. Other DNA sequences in the same sample also yield this CDR3. J is TRBJ2-1 and V is TRBV29-1, with 9 bases that match TRBD2. The germline V gene encodes CDR1 SQVTM and CDR2 ANQGSEA. The CDR3 loop spans 16 amino acids. CDR3 loop: CSVEEGASGVYNEQFF. CDR3 nucleotide sequence: TGCAGTGTTGAAGAGGGAGCTAGCGGGGTATACAATGAGCAGTTCTTC.